This section outlines one T cell receptor (beta chain) sequence together with its context. V was clipped by 5 bases and J by 8 bases, with 15 bases between them. The CDR3 extends over 12 amino acids. CDR1 is SQVTM and CDR2 is ANQGSEA in the germline V gene. After autologous stem cell transplantation all patients relapsed, and prior brentuximab vedotin exposure differed between cohorts. The sample originates from a study of PD-1 blockade in classical Hodgkin lymphoma. Data came from immunoSEQ multiplex PCR; TCRdb stores just in-frame clones and leaves some out. The sample lists some 100,000 clones; roughly 92% were seen once.

This material consisted of peripheral blood mononuclear cells (PBMCs), taken at baseline. The chain joins TRBV29-1 to TRBJ1-2, with D uncertain. This sequence was found in a human donor with classical Hodgkin lymphoma. The CDR3 nucleotides read TGCAGCGTTCTTCGCCAGCTCGGGGGCTACACCTTC. The encoded protein is CSVLRQLGGYTF.